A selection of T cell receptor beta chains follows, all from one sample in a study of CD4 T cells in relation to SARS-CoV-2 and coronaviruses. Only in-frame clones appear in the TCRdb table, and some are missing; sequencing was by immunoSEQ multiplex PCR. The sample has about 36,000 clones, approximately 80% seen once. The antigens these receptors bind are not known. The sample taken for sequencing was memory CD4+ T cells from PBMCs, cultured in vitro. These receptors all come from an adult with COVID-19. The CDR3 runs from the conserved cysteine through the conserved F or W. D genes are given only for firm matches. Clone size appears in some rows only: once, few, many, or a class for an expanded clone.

CASSSSYSSGQGRNEQFF TGTGCCAGCTCAAGCTCCTACAGCTCCGGCCAGGGGAGGAATGAGCAGTTCTTC TRBJ2-1 TRBV18 . .
CASSKRLGGPYNEQFF TGTGCCAGCAGCAAAAGACTAGGAGGGCCCTACAATGAGCAGTTCTTC TRBJ2-1 TRBV5-8 . .
CASSQETSGGWEQFF TGTGCCAGCAGCCAGGAAACTAGCGGGGGGTGGGAGCAGTTCTTC TRBJ2-1 TRBV4-2 TRBD2 .
CASSDGPTYEQYF TGTGCCAGCAGTGACGGTCCAACCTACGAGCAGTACTTC TRBJ2-7 TRBV6-4 . .
CAWSVRLAGLPFF TGTGCCTGGAGTGTAAGACTAGCGGGACTTCCGTTCTTC TRBJ2-1 TRBV30 TRBD2 .
CASSMSRWSSYNEQFF TGTGCCAGTAGTATGAGTCGGTGGAGCTCCTACAATGAGCAGTTCTTC TRBJ2-1 TRBV19 . few
CASSPEGVANYGYTF TGCGCCAGCAGCCCCGAGGGCGTAGCTAACTATGGCTACACCTTC TRBJ1-2 TRBV5-1 . .
CASSPNVQGGNTEAFF TGCGCCAGCAGCCCAAATGTACAGGGAGGGAACACTGAAGCTTTCTTT TRBJ1-1 TRBV5-1 . .
CASSLVKFSGYTF TGCGCCAGCAGCTTGGTAAAATTCTCGGGCTACACCTTC TRBJ1-2 TRBV5-1 . .
CASGAGWHEQFF TGTGCCAGCGGGGCGGGATGGCATGAGCAGTTCTTC TRBJ2-1 TRBV5-6 . .
CASSLGLAGAKNIQYF TGCGCCAGCAGCTTGGGGTTAGCGGGAGCCAAAAACATTCAGTACTTC TRBJ2-4 TRBV5-1 TRBD2 .
CASSQDMAGINTGELFF TGTGCCAGCAGCCAAGATATGGCAGGGATAAACACCGGGGAGCTGTTTTTT TRBJ2-2 TRBV3-1/TRBV3-2 . .
CASSLAGSSYNEQFF TGCGCCAGCAGCTTAGCAGGGAGCTCCTACAATGAGCAGTTCTTC TRBJ2-1 TRBV5-1 . .
CASSSPGGGSYEQYF TGTGCCAGCAGTTCACCCGGTGGGGGCTCCTACGAGCAGTACTTC TRBJ2-7 TRBV28 . once
CASSDGRYQETQYF TGTGCCAGTAGTGATGGGCGGTACCAAGAGACCCAGTACTTC TRBJ2-5 TRBV19 . .
CASSLGYTIYF TGTGCCAGCAGTTTGGGGTACACCATATATTTT TRBJ1-3 TRBV28 . .
CASSPRDRDTGELFF TGTGCCAGCTCACCCAGGGACAGGGACACCGGGGAGCTGTTTTTT TRBJ2-2 TRBV18 TRBD1 .
CASSGGREEDTGELFF TGTGCCAGCAGTGGAGGGCGGGAGGAGGACACCGGGGAGCTGTTTTTT TRBJ2-2 TRBV2 TRBD2 .
CASSYQGGQFF TGTGCCAGCAGTTATCAGGGAGGGCAGTTCTTC TRBJ2-1 TRBV6-6 . .
CASSLVSGRTSTDTQYF TGTGCCAGCAGCTTGGTTAGCGGGAGGACTAGCACAGATACGCAGTATTTT TRBJ2-3 TRBV5-6 TRBD2 .
CASSLRNEQYF TGTGCCAGCAGTTTGAGGAACGAGCAGTACTTC TRBJ2-7 TRBV12-3/TRBV12-4 . .
CASSSAPGQGPKETQYF TGTGCCAGCTCGTCCGCTCCGGGACAGGGGCCCAAAGAGACCCAGTACTTC TRBJ2-5 TRBV18 TRBD1 .
CASSSAALSTDTQYF TGTGCCAGCAGTTCGGCGGCGTTAAGCACAGATACGCAGTATTTT TRBJ2-3 TRBV27 . .
CATCGGTGNNEQFF TGTGCCACCTGTGGTGGGACAGGGAACAATGAGCAGTTCTTC TRBJ2-1 TRBV10-3 TRBD1 .
CASSSSYPDTQYF TGTGCCAGCAGCTCATCGTACCCAGATACGCAGTATTTT TRBJ2-3 TRBV11-1 . .
CASSQRRETTDTQYF TGTGCCAGCAGCCAGAGACGAGAAACCACAGATACGCAGTATTTT TRBJ2-3 TRBV7-8 . .
CASSTHSETQYF TGTGCCAGCAGCACACATTCAGAGACCCAGTACTTC TRBJ2-5 TRBV6-5 . once
CASRWAGPLYEQYF TGTGCCAGCAGATGGGCCGGGCCGTTGTACGAGCAGTACTTC TRBJ2-7 TRBV28 . .
CASSEAIQGWQPQHF TGTGCCAGCAGTGAAGCGATCCAGGGCTGGCAGCCCCAGCATTTT TRBJ1-5 TRBV6-1 . .
CASSEGLAGVYVVYEQYF TGTGCCAGCAGTGAAGGACTAGCGGGAGTTTACGTGGTCTACGAGCAGTACTTC TRBJ2-7 TRBV2 TRBD2 .
CASGAGTGGETQYF TGCGCCAGCGGAGCCGGGACAGGGGGAGAGACCCAGTACTTC TRBJ2-5 TRBV4-3 TRBD1 .
CASGTGNSPLHF TGTGCCAGCGGAACCGGCAATTCACCCCTCCACTTT TRBJ1-6 TRBV12-3/TRBV12-4 . .
CASNQPGLGLYEQYF TGTGCCAGCAATCAACCGGGACTGGGTCTATACGAGCAGTACTTC TRBJ2-7 TRBV28 . .
CASSGSGSTSRQYF TGTGCCAGCAGCGGTAGCGGGAGTACTTCTAGGCAGTACTTC TRBJ2-7 TRBV9 TRBD2 .
CASSSVSAAGGETQYF TGTGCCAGCAGCTCGGTTAGCGCCGCGGGGGGGGAGACCCAGTACTTC TRBJ2-5 TRBV5-4 TRBD2 .
CASHRGDRRWGYTF TGTGCCAGCCACAGAGGGGACAGGCGGTGGGGCTACACCTTC TRBJ1-2 TRBV9 TRBD1 .
CASRTGGWKEQYF TGTGCCAGCCGTACGGGCGGGTGGAAAGAGCAGTACTTC TRBJ2-7 TRBV5-8 . .